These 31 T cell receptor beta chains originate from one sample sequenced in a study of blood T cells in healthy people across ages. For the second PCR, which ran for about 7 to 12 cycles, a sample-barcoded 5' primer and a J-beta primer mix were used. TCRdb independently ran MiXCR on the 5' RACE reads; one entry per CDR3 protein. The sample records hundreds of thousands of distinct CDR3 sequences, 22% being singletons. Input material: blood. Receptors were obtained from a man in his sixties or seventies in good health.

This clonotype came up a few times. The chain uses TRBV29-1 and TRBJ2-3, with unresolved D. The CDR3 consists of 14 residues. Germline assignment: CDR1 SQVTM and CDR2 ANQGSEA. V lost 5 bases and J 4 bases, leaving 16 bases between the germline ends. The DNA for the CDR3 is TGCAGCGTTTACAAGATTGGGTCTGCAGATACGCAGTATTTT. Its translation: CSVYKIGSADTQYF.

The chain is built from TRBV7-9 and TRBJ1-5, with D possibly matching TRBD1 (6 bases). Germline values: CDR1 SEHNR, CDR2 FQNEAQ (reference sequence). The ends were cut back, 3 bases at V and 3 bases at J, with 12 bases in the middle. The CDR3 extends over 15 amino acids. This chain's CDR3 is CASSLGRGDNQPQHF. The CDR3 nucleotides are TGTGCCAGCAGCTTGGGGAGGGGGGACAATCAGCCCCAGCATTTT.

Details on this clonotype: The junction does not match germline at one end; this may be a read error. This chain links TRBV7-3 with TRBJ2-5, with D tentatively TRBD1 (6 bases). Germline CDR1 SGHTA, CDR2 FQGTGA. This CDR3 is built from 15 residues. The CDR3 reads CASSATGLRGETPYF. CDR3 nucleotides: TGTGCCAGCAGCGCTACGGGCCTCAGGGGAGAGACCCCGTACTTC.

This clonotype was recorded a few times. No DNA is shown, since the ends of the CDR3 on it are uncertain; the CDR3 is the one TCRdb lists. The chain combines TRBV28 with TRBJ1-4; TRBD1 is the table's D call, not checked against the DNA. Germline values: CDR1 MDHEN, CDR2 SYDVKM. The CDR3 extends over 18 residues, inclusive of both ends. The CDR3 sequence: CASSTSTGRVVTNEKLFF.

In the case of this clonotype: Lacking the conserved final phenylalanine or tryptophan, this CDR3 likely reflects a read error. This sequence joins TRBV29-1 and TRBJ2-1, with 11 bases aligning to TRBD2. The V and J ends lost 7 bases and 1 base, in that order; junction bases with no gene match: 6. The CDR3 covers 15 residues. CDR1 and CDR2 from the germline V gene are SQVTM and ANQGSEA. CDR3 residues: CSGGTSGLSYNEQFL. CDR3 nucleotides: TGCAGCGGGGGGACTAGCGGCCTTTCCTACAATGAGCAGTTCCTC.

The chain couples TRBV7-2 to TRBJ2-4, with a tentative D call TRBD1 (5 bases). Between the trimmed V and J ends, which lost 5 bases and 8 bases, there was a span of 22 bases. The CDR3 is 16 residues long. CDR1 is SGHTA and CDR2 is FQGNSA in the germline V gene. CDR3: CASSLTGGAGLDIQYF. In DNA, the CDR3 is TGTGCCAGCAGCCTTACGGGTGGGGCCGGGCTCGACATTCAGTACTTC. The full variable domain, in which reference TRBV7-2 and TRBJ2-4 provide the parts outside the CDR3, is GAGVSQSPSNKVTEKGKDVELRCDPISGHTALYWYRQSLGQGLEFLIYFQGNSAPDKSGLPSDRFSAERTGGSVSTLTIQRTQQEDSAVYLCASSLTGGAGLDIQYFGAGTRLSVL.

The CDR3 nucleotides are TGCAGCGTTGAACGGGGACGTGAGACCCAGTACTTC. Protein sequence: CSVERGRETQYF. The genes are TRBV29-1 and TRBJ2-5; tentatively, D is TRBD1 or TRBD2 (5 bases each). The CDR3 sequence is 12 residues long. Germline CDR1 reads SQVTM; CDR2 reads ANQGSEA. Trimming removed 2 bases at V and 5 bases at J, with 9 bases between.

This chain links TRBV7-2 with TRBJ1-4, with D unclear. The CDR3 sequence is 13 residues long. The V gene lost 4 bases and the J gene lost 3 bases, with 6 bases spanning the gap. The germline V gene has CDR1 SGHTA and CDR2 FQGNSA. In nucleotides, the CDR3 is TGTGCCAGCAGCTCAGGTCCTAATGAAAAACTGTTTTTT. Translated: CASSSGPNEKLFF.

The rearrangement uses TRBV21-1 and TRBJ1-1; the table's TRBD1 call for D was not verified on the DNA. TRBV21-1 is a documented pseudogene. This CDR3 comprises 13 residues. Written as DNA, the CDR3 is TGTGCCAGCATAGACAGGGGGGACACTGAAGCTTTCTTT. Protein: CASIDRGDTEAFF.

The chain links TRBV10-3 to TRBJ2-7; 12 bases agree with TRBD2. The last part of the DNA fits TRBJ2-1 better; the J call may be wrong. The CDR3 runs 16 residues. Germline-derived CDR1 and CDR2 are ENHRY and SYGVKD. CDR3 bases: TGTGCCATCAGTGCGGGGCTAGCGGGGGGGCCTCGGGAGCAGTTCTTC. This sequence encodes CAISAGLAGGPREQFF.

The CDR3 loop is CASTTQAFNEKLFF. The DNA of the CDR3 is TGTGCCAGCACCACACAGGCTTTTAATGAAAAACTGTTTTTT. This chain joins TRBV3-1 and TRBJ1-4, with D maybe TRBD1 (5 bases). CDR3 length equals 14 residues. Trimming removed 7 bases from V and 4 bases from J, with 13 bases in between. Germline CDR1 LGHDT, CDR2 YNNKEL (reference sequence).

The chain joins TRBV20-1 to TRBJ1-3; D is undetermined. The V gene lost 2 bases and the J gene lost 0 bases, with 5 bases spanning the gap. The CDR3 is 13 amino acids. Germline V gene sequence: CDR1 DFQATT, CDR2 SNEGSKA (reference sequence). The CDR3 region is CSARRDSGNTIYF. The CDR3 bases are TGCAGTGCTAGACGGGACTCTGGAAACACCATATATTTT.

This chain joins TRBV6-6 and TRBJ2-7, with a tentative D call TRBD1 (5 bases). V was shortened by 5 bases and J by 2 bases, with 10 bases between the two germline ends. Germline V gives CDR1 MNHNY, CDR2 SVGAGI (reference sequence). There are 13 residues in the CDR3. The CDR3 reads CASSDSQPYEQYV. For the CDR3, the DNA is TGTGCCAGCAGTGACAGCCAACCCTACGAGCAGTACGTC.

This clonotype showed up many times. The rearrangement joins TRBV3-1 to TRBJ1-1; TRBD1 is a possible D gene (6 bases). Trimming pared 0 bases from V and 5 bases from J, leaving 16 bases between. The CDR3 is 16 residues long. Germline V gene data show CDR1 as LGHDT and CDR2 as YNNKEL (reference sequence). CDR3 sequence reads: CASSQERGPRRTEAFF. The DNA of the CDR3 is TGTGCCAGCAGCCAAGAGCGGGGGCCAAGGAGGACTGAAGCTTTCTTT.

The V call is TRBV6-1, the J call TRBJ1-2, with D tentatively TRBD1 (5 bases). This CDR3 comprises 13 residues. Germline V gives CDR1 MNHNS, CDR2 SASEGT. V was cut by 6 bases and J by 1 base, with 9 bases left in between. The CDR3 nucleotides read TGTGCCAGCAGGAGGGACCTTAACTATGGCTACACCTTC. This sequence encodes CASRRDLNYGYTF.

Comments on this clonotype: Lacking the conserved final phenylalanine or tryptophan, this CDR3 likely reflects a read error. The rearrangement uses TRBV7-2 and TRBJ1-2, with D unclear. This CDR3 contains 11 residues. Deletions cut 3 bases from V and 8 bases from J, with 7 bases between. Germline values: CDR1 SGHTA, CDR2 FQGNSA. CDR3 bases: TGTGCCAGCAGCTTCGGGTCCGGCTACACCCTC. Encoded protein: CASSFGSGYTL.

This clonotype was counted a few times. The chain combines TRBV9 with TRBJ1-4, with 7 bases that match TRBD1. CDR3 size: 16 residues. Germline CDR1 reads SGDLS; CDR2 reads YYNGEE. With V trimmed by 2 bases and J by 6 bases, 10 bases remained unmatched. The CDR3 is CASSVSPGQPDEKLFF. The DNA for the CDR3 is TGTGCCAGCAGCGTTTCACCGGGACAGCCGGATGAAAAACTGTTTTTT.

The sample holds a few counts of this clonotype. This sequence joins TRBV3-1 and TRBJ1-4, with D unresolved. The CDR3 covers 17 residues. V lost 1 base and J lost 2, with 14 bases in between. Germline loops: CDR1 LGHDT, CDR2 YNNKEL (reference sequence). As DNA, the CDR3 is TGTGCCAGCAGCCAAGGAGATACCCCGAGCACTAATGAAAAACTGTTTTTT. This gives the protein CASSQGDTPSTNEKLFF.

CDR3 protein: CASSETRANSGNTIYF. The CDR3 DNA sequence: TGCGCCAGCAGTGAGACTAGGGCCAACTCTGGAAACACCATATATTTT. The chain is built from TRBV10-2 and TRBJ1-3; D is unresolved. Trimming pared 2 bases from V and 0 bases from J, leaving 11 bases between. The CDR3 covers 16 residues. Germline CDR1 is WSHSY and CDR2 is SAAADI.

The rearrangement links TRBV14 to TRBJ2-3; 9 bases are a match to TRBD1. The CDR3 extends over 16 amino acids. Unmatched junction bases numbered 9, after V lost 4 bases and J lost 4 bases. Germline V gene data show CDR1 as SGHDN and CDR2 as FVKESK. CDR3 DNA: TGTGCCAGCAGCCCCCTGGACAGGGGAGAGGCAGATACGCAGTATTTT. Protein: CASSPLDRGEADTQYF.

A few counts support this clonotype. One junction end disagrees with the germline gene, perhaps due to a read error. The CDR3 reads CANSQRGGHEQFF. CDR3 DNA: TGTGCCAACAGTCAGAGAGGGGGGCATGAGCAGTTCTTC. V and J are TRBV6-1 and TRBJ2-1, with D possibly being TRBD1 or TRBD2 (6 bases each). The CDR3 totals 13 residues. Germline CDR1 is MNHNS and CDR2 is SASEGT.

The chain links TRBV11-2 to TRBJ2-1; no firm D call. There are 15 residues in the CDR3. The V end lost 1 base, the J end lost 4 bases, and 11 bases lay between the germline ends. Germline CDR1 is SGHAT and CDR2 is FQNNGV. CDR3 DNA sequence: TGTGCCAGCAGCTTAGTTGTGGCCTCTTACAATGAGCAGTTCTTC. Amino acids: CASSLVVASYNEQFF.

CDR3 bases: TGTGCCAGTAAGGGCAGTAATTCACCCCTCCACTTT. Translation gives CASKGSNSPLHF. The chain carries TRBV12-3 or TRBV12-4 and TRBJ1-6, with D unresolved. Trimming stripped 9 bases from V and 6 bases from J, with 9 bases between. The CDR3 has 12 residues.

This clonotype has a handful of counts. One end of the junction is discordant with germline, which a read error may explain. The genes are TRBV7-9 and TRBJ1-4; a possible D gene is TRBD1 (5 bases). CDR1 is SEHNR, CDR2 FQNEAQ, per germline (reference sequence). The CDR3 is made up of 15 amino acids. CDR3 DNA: TGTGCCAGCAGCTACGTGGGGGACGTTGGTGAAAAACTGCTTTTT. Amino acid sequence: CASSYVGDVGEKLLF.

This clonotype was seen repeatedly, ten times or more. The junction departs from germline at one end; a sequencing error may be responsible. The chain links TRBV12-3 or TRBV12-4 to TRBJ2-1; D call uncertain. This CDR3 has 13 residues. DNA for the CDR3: TGCGCCAGCAGCTTGGGCAGTTACAATGAGCAGTTCTTC. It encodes CASSLGSYNEQFF.

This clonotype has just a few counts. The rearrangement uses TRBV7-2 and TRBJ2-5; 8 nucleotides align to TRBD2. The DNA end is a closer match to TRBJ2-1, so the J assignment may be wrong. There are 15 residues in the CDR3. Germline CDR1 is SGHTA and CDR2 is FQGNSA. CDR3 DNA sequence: TGTGCCAGCAGCTTAGTGGGGTCGGGGGGGAATGAGCAGTTCTTC. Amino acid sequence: CASSLVGSGGNEQFF.

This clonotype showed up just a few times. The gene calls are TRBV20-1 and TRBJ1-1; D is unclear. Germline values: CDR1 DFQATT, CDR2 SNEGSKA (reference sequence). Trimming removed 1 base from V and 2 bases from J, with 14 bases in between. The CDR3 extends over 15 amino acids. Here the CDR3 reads CSARGRQKPNTEAFF. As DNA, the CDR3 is TGCAGTGCTAGAGGGAGACAAAAGCCAAACACTGAAGCTTTCTTT.

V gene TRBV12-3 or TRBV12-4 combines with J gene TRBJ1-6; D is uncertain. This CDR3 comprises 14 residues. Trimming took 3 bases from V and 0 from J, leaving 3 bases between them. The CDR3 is CASSLVSYNSPLHF. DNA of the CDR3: TGTGCCAGCAGTTTGGTCTCCTATAATTCACCCCTCCACTTT.

This CDR3 reads CASSSQDTYGYTF. The DNA of the CDR3 is TGTGCCAGCAGCTCACAGGATACGTATGGCTACACCTTC. The chain uses TRBV28 and TRBJ1-2; perhaps TRBD1 as D (5 bases). The length of the CDR3 is 13 residues. Trimming removed 6 bases at V and 5 bases at J, with 13 bases between. Germline V CDR1 and CDR2: MDHEN, SYDVKM.

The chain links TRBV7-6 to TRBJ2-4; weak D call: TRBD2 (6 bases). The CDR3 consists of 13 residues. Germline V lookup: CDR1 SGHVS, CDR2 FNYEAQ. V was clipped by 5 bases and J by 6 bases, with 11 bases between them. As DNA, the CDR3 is TGTGCCAGCAGCCCGAACGGGGGAAACATTCAGTACTTC. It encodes CASSPNGGNIQYF.

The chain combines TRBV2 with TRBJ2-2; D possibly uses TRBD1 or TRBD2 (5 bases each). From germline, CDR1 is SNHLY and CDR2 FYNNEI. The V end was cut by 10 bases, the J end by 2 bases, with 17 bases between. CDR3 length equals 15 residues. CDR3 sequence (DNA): TGTGCCACGGACCGCGAGGGACCAAACACCGGGGAGCTGTTTTTT. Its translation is CATDREGPNTGELFF.